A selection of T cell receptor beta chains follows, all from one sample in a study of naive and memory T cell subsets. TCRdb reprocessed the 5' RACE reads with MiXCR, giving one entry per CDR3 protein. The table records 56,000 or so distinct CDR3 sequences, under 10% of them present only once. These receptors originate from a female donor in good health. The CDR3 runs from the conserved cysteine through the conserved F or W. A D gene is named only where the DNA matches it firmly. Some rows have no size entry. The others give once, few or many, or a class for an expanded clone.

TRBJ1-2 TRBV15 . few CATSILERGAPYTF TGTGCCACCAGCATCCTGGAACGGGGGGCCCCCTACACCTTC
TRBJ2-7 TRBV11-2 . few CASRSPRDRRHYEQYF TGTGCCAGCAGAAGCCCCCGGGACCGTAGGCACTACGAGCAGTACTTC
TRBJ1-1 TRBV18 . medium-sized CASSPGGDFNTEAFF TGTGCCAGCTCACCCGGGGGAGATTTCAACACTGAAGCTTTCTTT
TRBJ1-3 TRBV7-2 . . CTSSLDPGRAGNTIYF TGTACCAGCAGCTTAGACCCGGGGAGGGCTGGAAACACCATATATTTT
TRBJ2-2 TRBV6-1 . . CASSEAAYGELFF TGTGCCAGCAGTGAAGCCGCGTACGGGGAGCTGTTTTTT
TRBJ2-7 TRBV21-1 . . CAPREGGEQYF TGTGCCCCTAGGGAGGGCGGGGAGCAGTACTTC
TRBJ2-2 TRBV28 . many CASSSNTGELFF TGTGCCAGCAGTTCCAACACCGGGGAGCTGTTTTTT
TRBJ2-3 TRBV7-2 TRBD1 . CASSEFHRGATQYF TGTGCCAGCAGCGAATTCCACAGGGGCGCAACGCAGTATTTT
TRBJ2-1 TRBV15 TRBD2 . CATSRPLAGGPSYNEQFF TGTGCCACCAGCAGACCTCTAGCGGGGGGGCCCTCTTACAATGAGCAGTTCTTC
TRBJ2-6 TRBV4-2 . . CATVTGANVLTF TGTGCCACCGTGACTGGGGCCAACGTCCTGACTTTC
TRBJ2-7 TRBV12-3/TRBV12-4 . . CASSLEAGSHEQYF TGTGCCAGCAGTTTGGAGGCAGGGTCCCACGAGCAGTACTTC
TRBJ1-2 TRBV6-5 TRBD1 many CASSRGQGPIYGYTF TGTGCCAGCAGCCGCGGACAGGGACCAATCTATGGCTACACCTTC
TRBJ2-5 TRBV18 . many CASSLDRPGRANGKETQYF TGTGCCAGCTCACTTGACAGGCCAGGACGGGCGAATGGTAAAGAGACCCAGTACTTC